The next 23 T cell receptor beta chains were all read from a single sample in a study of OX40 agonist ivuxolimab in advanced cancers. TCRdb keeps only in-frame clones here, not all; method: immunoSEQ multiplex PCR. The sample records under 80,000 clones, 75% to 90% being singletons. This specimen consisted of CD4+ or CD8+ T cells sorted from blood, obtained in a trial of the OX40 agonist ivuxolimab. The receptors here all came from an adult with an advanced solid tumor such as melanoma, head and neck, liver or kidney cancer.

Concerning this clone: Other DNA sequences of this sample code for an identical CDR3. The V call is TRBV7-9, the J call TRBJ2-5; no clear D. The CDR3 totals 13 residues. With 0 bases removed from V and 4 bases from J, the gap between germline ends came to 6 bases. CDR1 is SEHNR and CDR2 is FQNEAQ in the germline V gene (reference sequence). The CDR3, as DNA: TGTGCCAGCAGCTTAGCCGGTACAGAGACCCAGTACTTC. This codes for CASSLAGTETQYF. The variable domain in full, completed from reference TRBV7-9 and TRBJ2-5, reads DTGVSQNPRHKITKRGQNVTFRCDPISEHNRLYWYRQTLGQGPEFLTYFQNEAQLEKSRLLSDRFSAERPKGSFSTLEIQRTEQGDSAMYLCASSLAGTETQYFGPGTRLLVL.

This clone was recorded a few times. The J gene is TRBJ1-1, the V gene TRBV21-1. TRBV21-1 is a pseudogene. This CDR3 contains 13 residues. The CDR3 DNA reads TGTGCCAGCTCCGGGGGTCCGAACACTGAAGCTTTCTTT. Amino acid sequence: CASSGGPNTEAFF.

The chain joins TRBV6-5 to TRBJ2-2, with 10 nucleotides matching TRBD1. The V and J ends lost 6 bases and 7 bases, in that order; junction bases with no gene match: 8. The CDR3 spans 15 residues. CDR1 is MNHEY, CDR2 SVGAGI, per germline. The CDR3 DNA is TGTGCCAGCAGCGAGACAGGGGGCACAGGCGGGGAGCTGTTTTTT. Protein product: CASSETGGTGGELFF.

The rearrangement links TRBV21-1 to TRBJ2-6; the table's TRBD1 call for D was not verified on the DNA. TRBV21-1 is shown as a pseudogene. This CDR3 has 18 amino acids. CDR3 amino acids: CASSPQGQPGSGANVLTF. For the CDR3, the DNA is TGTGCCAGCAGCCCCCAGGGACAGCCCGGCTCTGGGGCCAACGTCCTGACTTTC.

This clone was observed once. The V call is TRBV27, the J call TRBJ1-4, with D uncertain. Germline V gives CDR1 MNHEY, CDR2 SMNVEV (reference sequence). The V end lost 8 bases, the J end lost 6 bases, and 22 bases lay between the germline ends. There are 16 residues in the CDR3. The CDR3 DNA sequence: TGTGCCAGCCGCGGACGGAGGGCGGCAGGTGATGAAAAACTGTTTTTT. Protein: CASRGRRAAGDEKLFF.

The V call is TRBV29-1, the J call TRBJ1-1; possible D gene TRBD1, 6 bases. This CDR3 region has 14 residues. V lost 6 bases to trimming and J lost 5 bases, with 19 bases between them. Germline CDR1 reads SQVTM; CDR2 reads ANQGSEA. The CDR3 DNA is TGCAGCGTCATACAGGGAAAGGGATGGACTGAAGCTTTCTTT. Amino acids: CSVIQGKGWTEAFF.

The DNA of the CDR3 is TGTGCCAGCAGCTCAGTGGGAGGCCGAACTGAAGCTTTCTTT. Amino acid sequence: CASSSVGGRTEAFF. The chain has TRBV7-9 and TRBJ1-1; D is unclear. The CDR3 runs 14 residues. Trimming cost V 4 bases and J 5 bases, with 14 bases left between them. CDR1 and CDR2 from the germline V gene are SEHNR and FQNEAQ (reference sequence).

The V call is TRBV5-1, the J call TRBJ1-6, with TRBD1 as a possible D gene (6 bases). The V gene lost 0 bases and the J gene lost 0 bases, with 10 bases spanning the gap. Germline V gene lookup returns CDR1 SGHRS and CDR2 YFSETQ. There are 17 residues in the CDR3. CDR3 region: CASSLGQASSYNSPLHF. The DNA of the CDR3 is TGCGCCAGCAGCTTGGGACAGGCGAGCTCCTATAATTCACCCCTCCACTTT.

The V call is TRBV29-1, the J call TRBJ2-1, with a weak D call TRBD2 (5 bases). V lost 1 base to trimming and J lost 4 bases, with 8 bases between them. Germline V gene lookup returns CDR1 SQVTM and CDR2 ANQGSEA. CDR3 length: 13 residues. The DNA for the CDR3 is TGCAGCGTTGAAGTGCGGGTTTACAATGAGCAGTTCTTC. Its protein product is CSVEVRVYNEQFF.

The rearrangement joins TRBV2 to TRBJ2-5; D ambiguous. In germline, CDR1 is SNHLY, CDR2 FYNNEI. The CDR3 loop spans 11 amino acids. V was cut by 4 bases and J by 11 bases, with 11 bases left in between. CDR3 amino acids: CASSVIGEQYF. The CDR3 DNA sequence: TGTGCCAGCAGTGTGATAGGAGAGCAGTACTTC.

The gene calls are TRBV6-5 and TRBJ2-7; D is perhaps TRBD1 (6 bases). With 8 bases removed from V and 4 bases from J, the gap between germline ends came to 15 bases. The CDR3 length is 13 residues. CDR1 MNHEY and CDR2 SVGAGI come from the germline V gene. CDR3 DNA sequence: TGTGCCAGCTCAACAGCCGGGACATACGAGCAGTACTTC. Protein sequence: CASSTAGTYEQYF.

A remark on this clone: Different DNA sequences within this sample yield the same CDR3. The rearrangement links TRBV7-2 to TRBJ1-2; 8 bases are shared with TRBD1. From germline, CDR1 is SGHTA and CDR2 FQGNSA. V shed 1 base and J 5 bases; nucleotides not matched to a gene: 6. The CDR3 has 15 amino acids. CDR3 in DNA: TGTGCCAGCAGCTTAGGAGGACAGGGAAAATATGGCTACACCTTC. This encodes CASSLGGQGKYGYTF.

The J gene is TRBJ1-2, the V gene TRBV28; 7 nucleotides match TRBD1. Trimming took 8 bases from V and 0 from J; bases not matched to a gene: 12. This CDR3 comprises 16 residues. Germline CDR1 reads MDHEN; CDR2 reads SYDVKM. This CDR3 reads CASGYPGQPSNYGYTF. The CDR3 DNA is TGTGCCAGCGGGTATCCGGGACAGCCGTCTAACTATGGCTACACCTTC.

The chain couples TRBV7-6 to TRBJ2-5, with TRBD1 identical over 7 bases. The V and J ends lost 4 bases and 0 bases, in that order; junction bases with no gene match: 2. CDR1 and CDR2 from the germline V gene are SGHVS and FNYEAQ. The CDR3 loop spans 14 amino acids. Here the CDR3 DNA reads TGTGCCAGCAGCTCCGGGACAGACCAAGAGACCCAGTACTTC. This codes for CASSSGTDQETQYF.

The chain carries TRBV5-4 and TRBJ1-2, with D perhaps TRBD1 (6 bases). Germline assignment: CDR1 SGHNT and CDR2 YYREEE (reference sequence). The germline V and J ends were trimmed by 6 bases and 2 bases, with 14 bases remaining between them. The CDR3 is 14 residues long. Here the CDR3 reads CASTPGGPNYGYTF. CDR3 DNA: TGTGCCAGCACCCCCGGGGGGCCAAACTATGGCTACACCTTC.

The gene calls are TRBV19 and TRBJ2-7; TRBD2 agrees at 7 bases. The CDR3 runs 15 residues. Germline CDR1 reads LNHDA; CDR2 reads SQIVND (reference sequence). V lost 3 bases and J lost 2; bases outside the gene matches: 7. CDR3 amino acids: CASSIRSGDTYEQYF. The CDR3 DNA is TGTGCCAGTAGTATCCGAAGCGGGGATACCTACGAGCAGTACTTC.

This rearrangement joins TRBV30 to TRBJ1-2; weak D call: TRBD1 (5 bases). V was clipped by 3 bases and J by 7 bases, with 9 bases between them. The V gene's germline CDR1 is GTSNPN and CDR2 SVGIG (reference sequence). This CDR3 spans 11 amino acids. The CDR3 sequence: CAWSYGGGYTF. The CDR3 DNA reads TGTGCCTGGAGCTACGGGGGTGGCTACACCTTC.

The V and J genes are TRBV7-2 and TRBJ2-5, with D unresolved. From germline, CDR1 is SGHTA and CDR2 FQGNSA. Deletions cut 1 base from V and 5 bases from J, with 5 bases between. This CDR3 is 12 amino acids long. CDR3: CASSLVVETQYF. Here the CDR3 DNA reads TGTGCCAGCAGCTTAGTCGTTGAGACCCAGTACTTC.

The rearrangement uses TRBV11-3 and TRBJ2-1, with D perhaps assigned TRBD1 or TRBD2 (5 bases each). V was clipped by 1 base and J by 0 bases, with 10 bases between them. The germline V gene encodes CDR1 SGHNT and CDR2 YENEEA. There are 16 residues in the CDR3. The DNA for the CDR3 is TGTGCCAGCAGCTTAGGGGCTGGGGGCTCCTACAATGAGCAGTTCTTC. Its translation: CASSLGAGGSYNEQFF.

This sequence joins TRBV30 and TRBJ2-7, with D tentatively TRBD2 (6 bases). V shed 7 bases and J shed 0 bases, with 19 bases lying between them. This CDR3 region has 15 residues. Germline lookup yields CDR1 GTSNPN and CDR2 SVGIG (reference sequence). CDR3 coding DNA: TGTGCCTTATCCGCGGCCGGGACTCTCTCCTACGAGCAGTACTTC. Residues: CALSAAGTLSYEQYF.

This chain links TRBV18 with TRBJ1-1; TRBD1 is a possible D gene (6 bases). The V gene's germline CDR1 is KGHSH and CDR2 LQKENI. This CDR3 comprises 15 residues. V was pared by 3 bases and J by 3 bases, with 14 bases between. The CDR3 protein is CASSPLTGLDTEAFF. The CDR3 nucleotides read TGTGCCAGCTCACCCTTGACAGGATTGGACACTGAAGCTTTCTTT.

This clone has more than one count but fewer than ten. The chain joins TRBV13 to TRBJ2-3; 14 bases are a match to TRBD2. Looked up from germline, CDR1 is PRHDT and CDR2 is FYEKMQ (reference sequence). This CDR3 is 17 amino acids long. Trimming at V came to 5 bases and at J to 5 bases, leaving 9 bases not matched to a gene. DNA for the CDR3: TGTGCCAGCAGCCCCCTTAGGACTAGCGGGGGGCGAGATACGCAGTATTTT. This encodes CASSPLRTSGGRDTQYF.

This chain joins TRBV30 and TRBJ1-4; TRBD1 is a possible D gene (6 bases). Germline CDR1 GTSNPN, CDR2 SVGIG (reference sequence). This CDR3 contains 14 residues. V was trimmed by 2 bases and J by 5 bases, leaving 12 bases between them. This chain's CDR3 is CAWSKGGVNEKLFF. CDR3 sequence (DNA): TGTGCCTGGAGTAAAGGGGGGGTAAATGAAAAACTGTTTTTT. Looking up the rest from reference TRBV30 and TRBJ1-4 gives the full variable domain: SQTIHQWPATLVQPVGSPLSLECTVEGTSNPNLYWYRQAAGRGLQLLFYSVGIGQISSEVPQNLSASRPQDRQFILSSKKLLLSDSGFYLCAWSKGGVNEKLFFGSGTQLSVL.